The 20 T cell receptor beta chains below were found in one sample sequenced in a study of blood T cell repertoires in COVID-19. Profiled with immunoSEQ multiplex PCR; TCRdb holds only in-frame clones, not every one. Counted here are 250,000 to 300,000 clones, approximately 83% occurring once; the ten biggest clones make up 3.4%. The sequencing sample was made of PBMCs or T cells enriched from blood (not recorded which). The receptors originated from a man aged 45-65 years who had recovered from COVID-19.

The chain recombines TRBV7-9 with TRBJ1-6; 9 positions agree with TRBD1. The ends lost 5 bases at V and 0 bases at J; junction bases unmatched: 5. In germline, CDR1 is SEHNR, CDR2 FQNEAQ (reference sequence). This CDR3 comprises 17 residues. The CDR3 here is CASSEGTGSSYNSPLHF. In DNA, the CDR3 is TGTGCCAGCAGCGAAGGGACAGGGAGCTCCTATAATTCACCCCTCCACTTT.

The rearrangement uses TRBV20-1 and TRBJ2-3; a possible D gene is TRBD2 (7 bases). CDR1 and CDR2 (germline): DFQATT, SNEGSKA (reference sequence). The CDR3 spans 17 residues. V was trimmed by 3 bases and J by 3 bases, leaving 22 bases between them. CDR3 residues: CSASDLFTGRGTDTQYF. The CDR3 nucleotides read TGCAGTGCTAGTGACCTTTTCACAGGGAGGGGGACAGATACGCAGTATTTT.

This clone was counted only a few times. The V call is TRBV18, the J call TRBJ2-1; D gene uncertain. Germline V gives CDR1 KGHSH, CDR2 LQKENI. Trimming took 0 bases from V and 0 from J, leaving 9 bases between them. The length of the CDR3 is 16 residues. CDR3 sequence reads: CASSPPSASSYNEQFF. CDR3 sequence (DNA): TGTGCCAGCTCACCACCGTCAGCGAGCTCCTACAATGAGCAGTTCTTC. The variable domain in full, completed from reference TRBV18 and TRBJ2-1, reads NAGVMQNPRHLVRRRGQEARLRCSPMKGHSHVYWYRQLPEEGLKFMVYLQKENIIDESGMPKERFSAEFPKEGPSILRIQQVVRGDSAAYFCASSPPSASSYNEQFFGPGTRLTVL.

V is TRBV6-1 and J is TRBJ2-5, with 12 positions matching TRBD2. With 4 bases clipped from V and 4 bases from J, the junction kept 10 bases outside the gene matches. From germline, CDR1 is MNHNS and CDR2 SASEGT. The CDR3 is 17 amino acids. Written as DNA, the CDR3 is TGTGCCAGCAGTGCCTATCCTAGCGGGGGGGGAGGAGAGACCCAGTACTTC. Translation: CASSAYPSGGGGETQYF.

CDR3 protein: CASSDRLAKVNIQYF. The CDR3 bases are TGTGCCAGCAGTGACCGACTAGCGAAGGTAAACATTCAGTACTTC. The gene calls are TRBV6-1 and TRBJ2-4, with 8 bases aligning to TRBD2. J was trimmed by 6 bases and V by 3 bases; bases with no gene match: 7. The CDR3 consists of 15 residues. From germline, CDR1 is MNHNS and CDR2 SASEGT.

The rearrangement uses TRBV20-1 and TRBJ1-5; D is unclear. Looked up from germline, CDR1 is DFQATT and CDR2 is SNEGSKA (reference sequence). This CDR3 is built from 13 residues. With 3 bases removed from V and 9 bases from J, the gap between germline ends came to 15 bases. CDR3 amino acids: CSASITDLWPQHF. The CDR3 coding sequence is TGCAGTGCTAGTATAACAGACCTTTGGCCCCAGCATTTT.

This clone was recorded only once. The chain links TRBV4-1 to TRBJ1-5; 11 bases are a match to TRBD1. The germline gives CDR1 MGHRA, CDR2 YSYEKL. The CDR3 has 17 amino acids. Losses at the gene ends were 4 bases for V and 1 base for J; bases not matched to a gene: 6. CDR3 coding DNA: TGCGCCAGCAGCCCCGAGGGACAGGGGGTCAGCAATCAGCCCCAGCATTTT. Its protein is CASSPEGQGVSNQPQHF.

This clone was observed once. V gene TRBV24-1 combines with J gene TRBJ1-2; 9 bases fit TRBD1. This CDR3 has 17 residues. Germline-derived CDR1 and CDR2 are KGHDR and SFDVKD. Trimming took 4 bases from V and 0 from J; bases not matched to a gene: 8. CDR3 DNA sequence: TGTGCCACCAGTGACCCGGGACAGGGTCATGCTAACTATGGCTACACCTTC. Amino acid sequence: CATSDPGQGHANYGYTF.

This rearrangement joins TRBV15 to TRBJ2-1, with D perhaps TRBD2 (6 bases). The germline V gene encodes CDR1 LNHNV and CDR2 YYDKDF (reference sequence). The CDR3 length is 17 residues. The V end lost 0 bases, the J end lost 0 bases, and 12 bases lay between the germline ends. As DNA, the CDR3 is TGTGCCACCAGCAGAGATCGCGGGATTGGCTCCTACAATGAGCAGTTCTTC. This codes for CATSRDRGIGSYNEQFF.

The chain employs TRBV5-1 and TRBJ1-1; maybe TRBD1 (6 bases). V was trimmed by 0 bases and J by 3 bases, leaving 12 bases between them. The CDR3 sequence is 15 residues long. Germline V lookup: CDR1 SGHRS, CDR2 YFSETQ. The CDR3: CASSLAGVWDTEAFF. CDR3 DNA sequence: TGCGCCAGCAGCTTGGCAGGGGTATGGGACACTGAAGCTTTCTTT.

V usage is TRBV11-3 and J usage is TRBJ1-1; a possible D gene is TRBD1 (5 bases). The CDR3 runs to 14 residues. Deletions cut 4 bases from V and 3 bases from J, with 12 bases between. CDR1 is SGHNT and CDR2 is YENEEA in the germline V gene. The CDR3 nucleotides are TGTGCCAGCAGCTCAGACGGGGGTGACACTGAAGCTTTCTTT. Translated: CASSSDGGDTEAFF. Full variable domain (rest looked up from reference TRBV11-3 and TRBJ1-1): EAGVVQSPRYKIIEKKQPVAFWCNPISGHNTLYWYLQNLGQGPELLIRYENEEAVDDSQLPKDRFSAERLKGVDSTLKIQPAELGDSAVYLCASSSDGGDTEAFFGQGTRLTVV.

The chain has TRBV7-3 and TRBJ2-4; 8 nucleotides align to TRBD2. Germline V gives CDR1 SGHTA, CDR2 FQGTGA. V shed 5 bases, J shed 8 bases, and the junction held 11 bases outside the gene matches. The CDR3 covers 15 residues. The CDR3: CASSPTAGAGDIQYF. In DNA form, the CDR3 reads TGTGCCAGCAGCCCGACGGCCGGAGCGGGGGACATTCAGTACTTC. Based on the CDR3 plus reference TRBV7-3 and TRBJ2-4, the full variable domain is GAGVSQTPSNKVTEKGKYVELRCDPISGHTALYWYRQSLGQGPEFLIYFQGTGAADDSGLPNDRFFAVRPEGSVSTLKIQRTERGDSAVYLCASSPTAGAGDIQYFGAGTRLSVL.

The chain has TRBV7-8 and TRBJ2-7; a possible D gene is TRBD1 (5 bases). Trimming pared 3 bases from V and 5 bases from J, leaving 14 bases between. The CDR3 extends over 14 amino acids. CDR1 SGHVS and CDR2 FQNEAQ come from the germline V gene. CDR3 nucleotides: TGTGCCAGCAGCTTCGCAGGGAAGGACCACGAGCAGTACTTC. This sequence encodes CASSFAGKDHEQYF.

The chain recombines TRBV9 with TRBJ2-2; D is unresolved. The germline V gene encodes CDR1 SGDLS and CDR2 YYNGEE. Trimming cost V 0 bases and J 0 bases, with 9 bases left between them. This CDR3 contains 16 residues. The chain's CDR3 is CASSVGQKTNTGELFF. The DNA of the CDR3 is TGTGCCAGCAGCGTAGGGCAGAAAACGAACACCGGGGAGCTGTTTTTT.

The chain has TRBV4-2 and TRBJ2-7; 9 bases are shared with TRBD2. The CDR3 runs to 13 residues. Germline CDR1 is LGHNA and CDR2 is YNFKEQ. The V and J ends lost 5 bases and 4 bases, in that order; junction bases with no gene match: 3. For the CDR3, the DNA is TGTGCCAGCAGCTGGAGCGGGGGGTACGAGCAGTACTTC. It translates to CASSWSGGYEQYF.

The genes are TRBV6-5 and TRBJ1-1; tentative D call: TRBD1 (6 bases). Germline values: CDR1 MNHEY, CDR2 SVGAGI. V lost 8 bases and J lost 6, with 19 bases in between. The CDR3 is made up of 14 amino acids. CDR3 amino acids: CASLKGGGSPEAFF. CDR3 DNA sequence: TGTGCCAGCCTTAAGGGAGGGGGATCCCCTGAAGCTTTCTTT.

The chain has TRBV28 and TRBJ1-2; no clear D gene. V was pared by 4 bases and J by 2 bases, with 14 bases between. The CDR3 contains 15 residues. The V gene's germline CDR1 is MDHEN and CDR2 SYDVKM. The CDR3 sequence: CASSSPRLPNYGYTF. In DNA form, the CDR3 reads TGTGCCAGCAGTTCCCCCCGCCTACCAAACTATGGCTACACCTTC.

The rearrangement joins TRBV9 to TRBJ2-7; no reliable D call. The CDR3 covers 13 residues. V lost 0 bases to trimming and J lost 3 bases, with 7 bases between them. CDR1 is SGDLS and CDR2 is YYNGEE in the germline V gene. CDR3 residues: CASSVAINYEQYF. The CDR3 DNA is TGTGCCAGCAGCGTAGCTATAAACTACGAGCAGTACTTC. Based on the CDR3 plus reference TRBV9 and TRBJ2-7, the full variable domain is DSGVTQTPKHLITATGQRVTLRCSPRSGDLSVYWYQQSLDQGLQFLIQYYNGEERAKGNILERFSAQQFPDLHSELNLSSLELGDSALYFCASSVAINYEQYFGPGTRLTVT.

V and J are TRBV4-3 and TRBJ2-5, with unresolved D. Germline values: CDR1 LGHNA, CDR2 YSLEER. The CDR3 runs to 14 residues. V lost 0 bases and J lost 5, with 10 bases in between. In DNA, the CDR3 is TGCGCCAGCAGCCAAGATGAATTGGAGGAGACCCAGTACTTC. Translation gives CASSQDELEETQYF.

This clone is a singleton in its sample. This chain connects TRBV4-3 to TRBJ1-2; the D gene is possibly TRBD1 (6 bases). The germline CDR1 and CDR2 sequences are LGHNA and YSLEER. V lost 1 base and J 0 bases, leaving 15 bases between the germline ends. The CDR3 length is 17 residues. The CDR3 nucleotides are TGCGCCAGCAGCCAAGGGGACAACCTGAAGTCTAACTATGGCTACACCTTC. This codes for CASSQGDNLKSNYGYTF.